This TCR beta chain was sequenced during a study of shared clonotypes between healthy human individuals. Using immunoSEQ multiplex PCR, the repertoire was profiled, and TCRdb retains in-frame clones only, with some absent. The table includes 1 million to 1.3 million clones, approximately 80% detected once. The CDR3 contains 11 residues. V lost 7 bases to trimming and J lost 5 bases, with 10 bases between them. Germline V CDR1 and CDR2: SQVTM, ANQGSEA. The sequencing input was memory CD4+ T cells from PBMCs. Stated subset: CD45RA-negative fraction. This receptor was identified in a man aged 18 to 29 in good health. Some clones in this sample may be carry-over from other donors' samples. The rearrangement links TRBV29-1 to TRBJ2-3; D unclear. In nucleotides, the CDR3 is TGCAGCGCCCTGCATGGAGATACGCAGTATTTT. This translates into CSALHGDTQYF.